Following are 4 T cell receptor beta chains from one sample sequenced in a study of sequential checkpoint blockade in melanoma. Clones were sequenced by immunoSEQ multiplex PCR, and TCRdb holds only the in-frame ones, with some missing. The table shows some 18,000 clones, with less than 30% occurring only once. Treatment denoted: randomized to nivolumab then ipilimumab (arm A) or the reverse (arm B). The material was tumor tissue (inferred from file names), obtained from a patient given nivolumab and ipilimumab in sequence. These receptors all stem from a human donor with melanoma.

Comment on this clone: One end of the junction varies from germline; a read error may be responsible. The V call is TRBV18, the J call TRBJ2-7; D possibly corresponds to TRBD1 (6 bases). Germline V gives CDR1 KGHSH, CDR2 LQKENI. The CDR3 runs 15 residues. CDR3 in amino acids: CASSPQAQGSTSKTF. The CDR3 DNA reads TGTGCCAGCTCACCCCAGGCGCAGGGGAGTACTTCGAAGACCTTC.

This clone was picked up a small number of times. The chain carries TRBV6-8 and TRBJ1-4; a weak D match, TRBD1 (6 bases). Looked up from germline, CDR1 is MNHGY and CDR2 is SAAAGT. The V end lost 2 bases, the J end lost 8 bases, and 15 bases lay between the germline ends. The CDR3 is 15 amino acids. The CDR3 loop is CASSYLAQGTEKLFF. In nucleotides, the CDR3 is TGTGCCAGCAGTTACCTCGCACAGGGAACCGAAAAACTGTTTTTT.

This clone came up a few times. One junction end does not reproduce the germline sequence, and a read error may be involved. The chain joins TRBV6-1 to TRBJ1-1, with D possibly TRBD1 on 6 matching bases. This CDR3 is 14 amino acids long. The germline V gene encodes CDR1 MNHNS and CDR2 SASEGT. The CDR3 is CASNEAGGRTEAFF. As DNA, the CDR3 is TGTGCCAGCAATGAAGCGGGGGGCCGAACTGAAGCTTTCTTT.

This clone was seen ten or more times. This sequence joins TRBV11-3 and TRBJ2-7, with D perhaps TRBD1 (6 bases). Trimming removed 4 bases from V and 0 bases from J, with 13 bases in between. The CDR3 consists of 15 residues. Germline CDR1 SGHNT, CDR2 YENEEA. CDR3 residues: CASSYQQGHSYEQYF. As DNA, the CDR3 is TGTGCCAGCAGCTATCAACAGGGCCACTCCTACGAGCAGTACTTC.